The clone carrying this T cell receptor beta chain showed up many times. The antigen remains unidentified. Hyperthyroidism cases were recent diagnoses of under 2 months' duration in people aged 18 to 65. The study amplified TCR beta CDR3 regions using RNA transcripts. First-round RT-PCR employed HTBI primers, with a second-round multiplex PCR after it. TCRdb ran MiXCR on the multiplex PCR reads and lists one entry per CDR3 protein. The data hold a few hundred thousand distinct CDR3 sequences, with approximately 17% observed a single time. This entry comes from a study of Graves' ophthalmopathy and Graves' hyperthyroidism. Study overall: Upon initial diagnosis and before any treatment, peripheral blood was collected.

Study conclusions and caveats: Most expanded clonotypes in thyroid above 0.001 frequency also showed up in blood.

This TCR was sampled from an adult woman with stable Graves' hyperthyroidism. Sequenced input: peripheral blood.

The CDR3 is CASSKRTTGEQYF. CDR3 DNA: TGTGCCAGCAGCAAAAGGACTACTGGCGAGCAGTACTTC. V gene TRBV7-8 combines with J gene TRBJ2-7; weak D call: TRBD2 (6 bases). The CDR3 has 13 residues. The V gene's germline CDR1 is SGHVS and CDR2 FQNEAQ. V shed 5 bases and J shed 6 bases, with 14 bases lying between them.